This T cell receptor beta chain was recovered during a study of T-cell reconstitution after alpha-beta-depleted transplantation in children. Unique molecular identifiers were used in preparing the TCRbeta library. MiXCR was run by TCRdb on the PCR reads, yielding one entry per CDR3 protein. The sample yields around 200,000 distinct CDR3 sequences, about 6.4% seen once. This clonotype appeared a few times. Germline V gene sequence: CDR1 KGHSH, CDR2 LQKENI. The CDR3 spans 14 residues. J lost 3 bases, V lost 6 bases, and 8 bases had no gene match. The TCR was taken from a human donor who donated a stem cell graft to a child with Wiskott-Aldrich syndrome. V and J are TRBV18 and TRBJ2-7; 7 bases fit TRBD2. This specimen consisted of PBMCs from the stem cell graft donor, obtained from the stem cell graft. CDR3 region: CASSLRRGGYEQYF. For the CDR3, the DNA is TGTGCCAGCTCCCTTCGACGCGGGGGCTACGAGCAGTACTTC.